This T cell receptor beta chain is drawn from a study of molecular identifiers for immune sequencing clone quantification. Methods described previously were used for bulk TCR libraries, and listed TCR primers were applied. TCRdb fed the PCR reads into MiXCR, producing one record per CDR3 protein. The sample has around 470,000 distinct CDR3 sequences, about 26% seen once. This clonotype was found a few times. Antigen unknown. Study-level findings and limits: Spiked TCR RNA from one Jurkat cell reportedly showed up when mixed among 950,000 to 1,000,000 naive cells. In naive cells, clones above 20 RNA copies held under 1% of molecules, whereas in effector cells they held over 99%.

The germline V gene has CDR1 SGHTA and CDR2 FQGNSA. The CDR3 runs 17 residues. V was trimmed by 5 bases and J by 1 base, leaving 19 bases between them. Based on a CD8+CD4-CCR7+CD45RA+ profile, naive CD8 T cells were sorted. The sequenced material came from naive CD8+ T cells from blood, with Jurkat cell RNA spiked in. Specified subset: FACS-sorted CD8+CD4-CCR7+CD45RA+ naive T cells. The gene calls are TRBV7-2 and TRBJ2-3, with D possibly matching TRBD1 (6 bases). This sequence was found in a human donor in good health. Some libraries in this study had Jurkat cell RNA spiked in. CDR3 protein: CASSDRPFLGGTDTQYF. The CDR3 nucleotides are TGTGCCAGCAGCGACAGGCCCTTCCTGGGGGGCACAGATACGCAGTATTTT.